These 17 T cell receptor beta chains originate from one sample sequenced in a study of T cells after yellow fever vaccination (dated by TCRdb to the late 2010s). Libraries were constructed by 5' RACE. Sequencing took place on an Illumina HiSeq 2500. Using fastp at Q25 and MiXCR, TCRdb reprocessed the public reads and kept productive beta chains. For every CDR3 protein sequence, its rows merge into one entry that carries the most common genes and DNA. The sample table contains 65,000 to 70,000 distinct CDR3 sequences; only one count was recorded for around 6.2% of them. The ten top clones hold about 2% of the sample. Interpreted using the paper, the treatment or condition label stands for: live attenuated yellow fever vaccine strain. The sequencing here drew on CD4+ T cells sorted from PBMCs, taken more than 14 days after the first yellow fever vaccination. The receptors were gathered from a man aged 18 to 35 who received the YFV17D yellow fever vaccine.

This clonotype showed up many times. V gene TRBV7-2 combines with J gene TRBJ1-2; 8 nucleotides line up with TRBD1. The junction had 6 bases not matched to a gene; V was cut back by 4 bases and J by 2 bases. Germline values: CDR1 SGHTA, CDR2 FQGNSA. The CDR3 length is 15 residues. The CDR3 DNA is TGTGCCAGCAGCTCTTTTTCAGGGGGCAACTATGGCTACACCTTC. Translating gives CASSSFSGGNYGYTF.

In its sample, this clonotype was seen many times. V and J are TRBV25-1 and TRBJ1-2; tentatively, D is TRBD1 (6 bases). The CDR3 length is 15 residues. Germline V gene sequence: CDR1 MGHDK, CDR2 SYGVNS. Deletions cut 3 bases from V and 6 bases from J, with 17 bases between. CDR3 loop: CASSDDWYREDGYTF. The CDR3 nucleotides are TGTGCCAGCAGTGACGATTGGTACAGGGAGGATGGCTACACCTTC.

This clonotype was recorded at least ten times. The rearrangement uses TRBV12-3 or TRBV12-4 and TRBJ1-3; D not resolved. This CDR3 is built from 16 residues. V lost 2 bases and J lost 0, with 11 bases in between. The CDR3 is CASSLYARSSGNTIYF. The CDR3 DNA reads as TGTGCCAGCAGTTTATATGCGCGAAGCTCTGGAAACACCATATATTTT.

The gene calls are TRBV19 and TRBJ1-2; the D gene is possibly TRBD1 (6 bases). The germline V gene encodes CDR1 LNHDA and CDR2 SQIVND (reference sequence). This CDR3 region has 15 residues. The V end lost 2 bases, the J end lost 8 bases, and 18 bases lay between the germline ends. For the CDR3, the DNA is TGTGCCAGTAGTATACTGACAGGACGAGGGCCCGGCTACACCTTC. It specifies CASSILTGRGPGYTF.

The table lists this clonotype with many counts. The rearrangement uses TRBV9 and TRBJ1-3; D is ambiguous. V was cut by 3 bases and J by 2 bases, with 9 bases left in between. There are 14 residues in the CDR3. Germline values: CDR1 SGDLS, CDR2 YYNGEE. Here the CDR3 reads CASSARVAGNTIYF. The CDR3 region has the DNA TGTGCCAGCAGCGCTAGGGTGGCTGGAAACACCATATATTTT.

In its sample, this clonotype was seen many times. CDR3 loop: CASSSRTTLNEQFF. The DNA for the CDR3 is TGTGCCAGCAGCTCCAGGACTACCCTAAATGAGCAGTTCTTC. The rearrangement joins TRBV11-2 to TRBJ2-1; tentative D call: TRBD2 (6 bases). The CDR3 totals 14 residues. Trimming removed 4 bases at V and 7 bases at J, with 14 bases between. CDR1 and CDR2 (germline): SGHAT, FQNNGV.

This clonotype has only a few counts. The chain links TRBV12-3 or TRBV12-4 to TRBJ2-3; D is uncertain. The CDR3 extends over 15 amino acids. V lost 4 bases, J lost 0 bases, and 11 bases lay in between. For the CDR3, the DNA is TGTGCCAGCAGTTCCTCCTCCTCTAGCACAGATACGCAGTATTTT. It specifies CASSSSSSSTDTQYF.

This clonotype was seen repeatedly, ten times or more. This rearrangement joins TRBV12-3 or TRBV12-4 to TRBJ2-1, with D possibly TRBD2 on 5 matching bases. V gave up 2 bases and J gave up 0 bases, with 8 bases separating them. CDR3 length: 15 amino acids. CDR3 coding DNA: TGTGCCAGCAGTTTAATGGGGAGCTCCTACAATGAGCAGTTCTTC. It codes for CASSLMGSSYNEQFF.

Many counts were recorded for this clonotype. The chain carries TRBV7-9 and TRBJ2-1, with D perhaps matching TRBD1 (7 bases). Trimming cost V 7 bases and J 3 bases, with 13 bases left between them. From germline, CDR1 is SEHNR and CDR2 FQNEAQ (reference sequence). The CDR3 runs 14 residues. In DNA, the CDR3 is TGTGCCAGCACCTTTCAGGGGGGCTACAATGAGCAGTTCTTC. Its translation: CASTFQGGYNEQFF.

This clonotype was seen repeatedly, ten times or more. The rearrangement joins TRBV3-1 to TRBJ2-1, with D maybe TRBD2 (5 bases). Trimming removed 1 base from V and 5 bases from J, with 9 bases in between. This CDR3 contains 14 residues. Looked up from germline, CDR1 is LGHDT and CDR2 is YNNKEL (reference sequence). The CDR3 region is CASSQGQRNNEQFF. In nucleotides, the CDR3 is TGTGCCAGCAGCCAAGGCCAGCGGAACAATGAGCAGTTCTTC.

This clonotype was counted ten times or more. The chain couples TRBV20-1 to TRBJ1-2, with D possibly being TRBD1 (6 bases). This CDR3 spans 10 amino acids. Germline CDR1 and CDR2: DFQATT and SNEGSKA (reference sequence). Between the trimmed V and J ends, which lost 6 bases and 4 bases, there was a span of 6 bases. CDR3 in DNA: TGCAGTGCGGACAGCTATGGCTACACCTTC. Protein: CSADSYGYTF.

In its sample, this clonotype was seen many times. The chain carries TRBV4-3 and TRBJ1-2; 8 positions agree with TRBD1. Germline V CDR1 and CDR2: LGHNA, YSLEER. Trimming removed 0 bases from V and 5 bases from J; junction bases left unmatched: 8. The CDR3 contains 16 residues. The CDR3 here is CASSQDYRGIGYGYTF. The CDR3 coding sequence is TGCGCCAGCAGCCAAGATTACAGGGGGATTGGGTATGGCTACACCTTC.

This clonotype was counted only a few times. The CDR3 loop reads CSADTGTSGGKETQYF. The CDR3 DNA follows: TGCAGTGCTGATACCGGGACTAGCGGGGGGAAAGAGACCCAGTACTTC. The gene calls are TRBV20-1 and TRBJ2-5; 15 nucleotides align to TRBD2. V lost 5 bases to trimming and J lost 3 bases; unmatched junction nucleotides: 7. This CDR3 region has 16 residues. Germline CDR1 and CDR2: DFQATT and SNEGSKA (reference sequence).

This clonotype has at least ten counts. The V call is TRBV6-5, the J call TRBJ1-3; D not certain. The germline gives CDR1 MNHEY, CDR2 SVGAGI. This CDR3 has 17 residues. Trimming stripped 2 bases from V and 4 bases from J, with 18 bases between. The DNA for the CDR3 is TGTGCCAGCAGTTACGGTCCTACGGCAGCCTCAGGAAACACCATATATTTT. Its translation is CASSYGPTAASGNTIYF.

In its sample, this clonotype was seen many times. V gene TRBV5-1 combines with J gene TRBJ2-1; 7 nucleotides line up with TRBD1. After removal of 0 bases from V and 8 bases from J, the junction contained 5 bases not matched to a gene. CDR1 and CDR2 (germline): SGHRS, YFSETQ. The CDR3 is made up of 14 amino acids. The CDR3 is CASSLGTGEHEQFF. The CDR3 DNA follows: TGCGCCAGCAGCTTGGGAACAGGGGAACATGAGCAGTTCTTC.

This clonotype was seen at least ten times. The V gene is TRBV7-9, the J gene TRBJ1-6; the D is unclear. The germline gives CDR1 SEHNR, CDR2 FQNEAQ (reference sequence). V lost 5 bases and J lost 10, with 15 bases in between. The CDR3 is made up of 14 amino acids. The CDR3 region is CASSQSGVYSPLHF. The CDR3 region has the DNA TGTGCCAGCAGCCAGAGTGGGGTTTACTCACCCCTCCACTTT.

This clonotype was seen once. The J gene is TRBJ2-1, the V gene TRBV13; D uncertain. Germline V gives CDR1 PRHDT, CDR2 FYEKMQ (reference sequence). CDR3 size: 10 residues. The V end lost 8 bases, the J end lost 7 bases, and 6 bases lay between the germline ends. The CDR3 spells CASLENEQFF. The CDR3 DNA reads as TGTGCCAGCTTGGAGAATGAGCAGTTCTTC.